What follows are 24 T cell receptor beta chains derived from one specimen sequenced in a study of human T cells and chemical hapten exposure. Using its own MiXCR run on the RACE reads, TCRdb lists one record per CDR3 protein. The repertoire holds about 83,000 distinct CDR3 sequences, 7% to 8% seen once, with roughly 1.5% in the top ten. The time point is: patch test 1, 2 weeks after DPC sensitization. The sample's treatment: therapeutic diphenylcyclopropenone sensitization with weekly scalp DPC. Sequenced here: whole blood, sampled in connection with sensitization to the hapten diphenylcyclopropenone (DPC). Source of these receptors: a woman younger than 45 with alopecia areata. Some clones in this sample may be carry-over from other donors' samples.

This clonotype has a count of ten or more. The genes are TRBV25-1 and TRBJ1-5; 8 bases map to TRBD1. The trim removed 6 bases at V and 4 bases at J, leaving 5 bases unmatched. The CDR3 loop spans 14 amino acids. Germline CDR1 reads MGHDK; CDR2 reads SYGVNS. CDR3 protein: CASSAGGGNQPQHF. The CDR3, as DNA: TGTGCCAGCAGCGCAGGGGGCGGGAATCAGCCCCAGCATTTT.

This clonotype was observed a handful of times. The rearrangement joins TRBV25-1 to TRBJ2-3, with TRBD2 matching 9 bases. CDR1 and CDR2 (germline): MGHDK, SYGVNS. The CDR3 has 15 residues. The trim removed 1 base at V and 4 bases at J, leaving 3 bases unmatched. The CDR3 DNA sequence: TGTGCCAGCAGTGAATGGGGGACTAGCCCAGATACGCAGTATTTT. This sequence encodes CASSEWGTSPDTQYF.

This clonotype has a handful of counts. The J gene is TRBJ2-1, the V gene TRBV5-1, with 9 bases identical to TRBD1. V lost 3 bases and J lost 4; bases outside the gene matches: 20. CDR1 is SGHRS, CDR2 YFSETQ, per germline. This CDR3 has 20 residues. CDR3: CASSSLRTGVGASLYNEQFF. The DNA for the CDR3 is TGCGCCAGCAGCTCCCTCAGGACAGGGGTTGGAGCAAGTCTTTACAATGAGCAGTTCTTC. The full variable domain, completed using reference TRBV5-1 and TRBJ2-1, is KAGVTQTPRYLIKTRGQQVTLSCSPISGHRSVSWYQQTPGQGLQFLFEYFSETQRNKGNFPGRFSGRQFSNSRSEMNVSTLELGDSALYLCASSSLRTGVGASLYNEQFFGPGTRLTVL.

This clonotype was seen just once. The CDR3 here is CASSTSGEEGTQYF. The DNA for the CDR3 is TGTGCCAGCAGTACTAGCGGGGAGGAGGGGACGCAGTATTTT. The rearrangement joins TRBV13 to TRBJ2-3; 10 nucleotides agree with TRBD2. The V segment lost 6 bases and the J segment 9 bases; nucleotides outside the gene matches: 9. The germline gives CDR1 PRHDT, CDR2 FYEKMQ (reference sequence). There are 14 residues in the CDR3.

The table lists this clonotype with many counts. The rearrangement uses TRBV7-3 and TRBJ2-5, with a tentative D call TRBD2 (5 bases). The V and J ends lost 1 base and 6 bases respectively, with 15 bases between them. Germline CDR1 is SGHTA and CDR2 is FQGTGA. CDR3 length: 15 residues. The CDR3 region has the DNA TGTGCCAGCAGCTTAAGGGGAGCGGACGGCCAGACCCAGTACTTC. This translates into CASSLRGADGQTQYF.

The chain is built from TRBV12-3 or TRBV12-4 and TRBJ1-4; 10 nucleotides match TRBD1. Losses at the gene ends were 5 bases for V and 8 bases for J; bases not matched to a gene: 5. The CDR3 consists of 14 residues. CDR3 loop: CASSRTGGEEKLFF. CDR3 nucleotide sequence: TGTGCCAGCAGTCGGACAGGGGGGGAGGAAAAACTGTTTTTT.

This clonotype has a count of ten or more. The chain's CDR3 is CASSPPGGNYEQYF. The CDR3 nucleotides read TGTGCCAGCAGTCCGCCGGGAGGAAATTACGAGCAGTACTTC. This chain uses TRBV6-2 or TRBV6-3 with TRBJ2-7; 7 bases align to TRBD2. Trimming cost V 5 bases and J 4 bases; bases outside gene matches: 8. Germline assignment: CDR1 MNHEY and CDR2 SVGEGT. This CDR3 comprises 14 residues.

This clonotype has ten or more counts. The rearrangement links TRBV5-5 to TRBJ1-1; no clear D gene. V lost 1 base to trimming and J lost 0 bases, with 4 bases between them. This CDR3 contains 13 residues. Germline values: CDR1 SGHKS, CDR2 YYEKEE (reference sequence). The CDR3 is CASSLKMNTEAFF. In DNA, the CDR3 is TGTGCCAGCAGCTTGAAGATGAACACTGAAGCTTTCTTT. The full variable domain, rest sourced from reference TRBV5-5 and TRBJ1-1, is DAGVTQSPTHLIKTRGQQVTLRCSPISGHKSVSWYQQVLGQGPQFIFQYYEKEERGRGNFPDRFSARQFPNYSSELNVNALLLGDSALYLCASSLKMNTEAFFGQGTRLTVV.

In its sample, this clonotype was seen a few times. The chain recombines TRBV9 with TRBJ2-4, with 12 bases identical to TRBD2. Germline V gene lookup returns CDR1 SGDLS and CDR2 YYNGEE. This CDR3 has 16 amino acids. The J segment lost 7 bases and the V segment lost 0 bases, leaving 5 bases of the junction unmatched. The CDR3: CASSVAASGGGNIQYF. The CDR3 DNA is TGTGCCAGCAGCGTAGCGGCTAGCGGGGGGGGGAACATTCAGTACTTC. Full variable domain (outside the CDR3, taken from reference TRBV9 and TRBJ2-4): DSGVTQTPKHLITATGQRVTLRCSPRSGDLSVYWYQQSLDQGLQFLIQYYNGEERAKGNILERFSAQQFPDLHSELNLSSLELGDSALYFCASSVAASGGGNIQYFGAGTRLSVL.

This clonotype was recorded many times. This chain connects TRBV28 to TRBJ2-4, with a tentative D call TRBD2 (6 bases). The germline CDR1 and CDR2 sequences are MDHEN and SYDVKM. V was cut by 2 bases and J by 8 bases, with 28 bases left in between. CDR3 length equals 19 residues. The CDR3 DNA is TGTGCCAGCAGTTTAAGGCAGGGACTGCTGGTTGCTAGAGGGGACATTCAGTACTTC. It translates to CASSLRQGLLVARGDIQYF.

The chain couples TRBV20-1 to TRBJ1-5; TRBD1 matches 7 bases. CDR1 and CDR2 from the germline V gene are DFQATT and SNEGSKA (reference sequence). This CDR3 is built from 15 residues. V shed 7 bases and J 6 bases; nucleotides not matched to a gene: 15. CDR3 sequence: CSVHRGTASGQPQHF. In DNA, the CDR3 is TGCAGTGTTCATAGGGGGACAGCGTCAGGTCAGCCCCAGCATTTT.

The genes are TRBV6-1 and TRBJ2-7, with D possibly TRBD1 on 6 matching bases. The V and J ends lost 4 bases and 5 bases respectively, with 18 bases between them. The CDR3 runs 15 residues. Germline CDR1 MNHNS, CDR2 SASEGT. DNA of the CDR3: TGTGCCAGCAGTGCATCGGCAGGGGCGACCGACGAGCAGTACTTC. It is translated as CASSASAGATDEQYF.

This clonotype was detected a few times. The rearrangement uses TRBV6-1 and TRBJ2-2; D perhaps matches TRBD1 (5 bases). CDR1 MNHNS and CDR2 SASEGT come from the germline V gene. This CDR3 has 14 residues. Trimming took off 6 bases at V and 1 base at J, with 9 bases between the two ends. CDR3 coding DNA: TGTGCCAGCAGAGGGGATGGGAACACCGGGGAGCTGTTTTTT. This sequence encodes CASRGDGNTGELFF.

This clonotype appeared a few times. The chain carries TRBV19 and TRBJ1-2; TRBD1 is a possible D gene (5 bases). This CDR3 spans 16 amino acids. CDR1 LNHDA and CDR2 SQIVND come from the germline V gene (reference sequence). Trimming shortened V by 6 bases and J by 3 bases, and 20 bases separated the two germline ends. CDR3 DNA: TGTGCCAGTAGCCCCCGTTTAGGGGAGAGGGACTATGGCTACACCTTC. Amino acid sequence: CASSPRLGERDYGYTF.

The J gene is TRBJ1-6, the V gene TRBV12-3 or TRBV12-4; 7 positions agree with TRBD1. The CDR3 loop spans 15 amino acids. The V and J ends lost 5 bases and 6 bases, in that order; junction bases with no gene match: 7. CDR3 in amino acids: CASSPTGQPNSPLHF. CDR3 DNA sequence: TGTGCCAGCAGTCCGACGGGACAGCCTAATTCACCCCTCCACTTT.

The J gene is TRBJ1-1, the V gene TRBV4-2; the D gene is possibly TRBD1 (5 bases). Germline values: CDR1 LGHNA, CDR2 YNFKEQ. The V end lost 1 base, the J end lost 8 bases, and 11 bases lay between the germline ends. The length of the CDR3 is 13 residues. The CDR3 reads CASSQGPGPEAFF. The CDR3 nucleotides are TGTGCCAGCAGCCAAGGTCCGGGACCCGAAGCTTTCTTT.

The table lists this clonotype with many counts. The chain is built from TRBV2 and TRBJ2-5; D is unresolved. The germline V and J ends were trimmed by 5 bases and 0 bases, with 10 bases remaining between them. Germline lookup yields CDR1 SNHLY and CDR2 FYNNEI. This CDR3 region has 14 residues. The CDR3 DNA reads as TGTGCCAGCAGTCGAACAGAAAACCAAGAGACCCAGTACTTC. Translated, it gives CASSRTENQETQYF.

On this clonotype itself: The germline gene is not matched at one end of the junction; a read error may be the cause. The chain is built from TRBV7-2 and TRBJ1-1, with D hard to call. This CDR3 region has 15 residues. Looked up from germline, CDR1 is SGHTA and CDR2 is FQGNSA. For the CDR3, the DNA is TGTGTCAGCAGCTTAGCGTTCAGGAAAAACACTGAAGCTTTCTTT. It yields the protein CVSSLAFRKNTEAFF.

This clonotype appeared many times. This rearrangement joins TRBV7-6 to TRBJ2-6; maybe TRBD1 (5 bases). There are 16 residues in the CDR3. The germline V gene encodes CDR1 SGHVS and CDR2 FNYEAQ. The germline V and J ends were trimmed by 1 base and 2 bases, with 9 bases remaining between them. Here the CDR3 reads CASSLGTQAGANVLTF. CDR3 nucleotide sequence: TGTGCCAGCAGCTTAGGGACACAGGCTGGGGCCAACGTCCTGACTTTC.

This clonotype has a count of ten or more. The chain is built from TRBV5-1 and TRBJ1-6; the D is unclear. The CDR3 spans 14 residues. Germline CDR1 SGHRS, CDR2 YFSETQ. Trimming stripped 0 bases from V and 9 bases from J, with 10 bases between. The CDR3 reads CASSLAERSSPLHF. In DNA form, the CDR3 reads TGCGCCAGCAGCTTGGCAGAGCGTAGTTCACCCCTCCACTTT. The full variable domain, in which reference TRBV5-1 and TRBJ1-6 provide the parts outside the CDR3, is KAGVTQTPRYLIKTRGQQVTLSCSPISGHRSVSWYQQTPGQGLQFLFEYFSETQRNKGNFPGRFSGRQFSNSRSEMNVSTLELGDSALYLCASSLAERSSPLHFGNGTRLTVT.

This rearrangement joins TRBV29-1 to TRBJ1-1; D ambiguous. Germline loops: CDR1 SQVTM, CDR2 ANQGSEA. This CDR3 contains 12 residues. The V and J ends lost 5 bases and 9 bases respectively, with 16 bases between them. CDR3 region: CSVSLNGLQAFF. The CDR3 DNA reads TGCAGCGTTTCCCTGAACGGTCTTCAAGCTTTCTTT.

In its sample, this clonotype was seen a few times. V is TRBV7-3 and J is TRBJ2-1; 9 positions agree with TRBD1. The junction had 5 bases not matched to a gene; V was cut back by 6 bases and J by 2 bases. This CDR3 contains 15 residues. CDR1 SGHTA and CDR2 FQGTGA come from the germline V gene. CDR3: CASRATGGAYNEQFF. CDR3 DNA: TGTGCCAGCAGAGCAACAGGGGGCGCCTACAATGAGCAGTTCTTC.

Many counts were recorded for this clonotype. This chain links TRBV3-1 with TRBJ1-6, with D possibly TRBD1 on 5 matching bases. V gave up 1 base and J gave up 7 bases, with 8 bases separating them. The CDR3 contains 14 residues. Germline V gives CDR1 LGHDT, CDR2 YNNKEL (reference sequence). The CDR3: CASSQVQGNSPLHF. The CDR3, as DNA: TGTGCCAGCAGCCAAGTCCAGGGAAATTCACCCCTCCACTTT.

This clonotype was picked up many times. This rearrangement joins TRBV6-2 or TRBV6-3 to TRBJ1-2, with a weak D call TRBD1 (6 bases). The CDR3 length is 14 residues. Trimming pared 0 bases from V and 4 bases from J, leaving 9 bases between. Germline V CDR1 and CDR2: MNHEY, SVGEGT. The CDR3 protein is CASSYSGTPYGYTF. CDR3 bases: TGTGCCAGCAGTTACTCGGGGACACCCTATGGCTACACCTTC.